Listed here are 27 T cell receptor beta chains from one sample, sequenced in a study of OX40 agonist ivuxolimab in advanced cancers. Clones were read by immunoSEQ multiplex PCR, and TCRdb kept only the in-frame ones, dropping some. The repertoire holds roughly 38,000 clones, with around 82% as singletons. The sequencing used CD4+ or CD8+ T cells sorted from blood, collected in a trial of the OX40 agonist ivuxolimab. The receptors originated from an adult with an advanced solid tumor such as melanoma, head and neck, liver or kidney cancer.

The chain links TRBV6-5 to TRBJ1-4; TRBD1 aligns across 11 bases. V shed 5 bases and J 14 bases; nucleotides not matched to a gene: 10. From germline, CDR1 is MNHEY and CDR2 SVGAGI. The CDR3 length is 14 residues. CDR3 loop: CASSLRDRGDKLFF. The DNA of the CDR3 is TGTGCCAGCAGTCTCCGGGACAGGGGGGATAAGCTGTTTTTT.

This chain joins TRBV6-6 and TRBJ2-2, with 8 bases lining up with TRBD1. This CDR3 has 16 amino acids. Per the germline V gene, CDR1 is MNHNY and CDR2 is SVGAGI (reference sequence). The V segment lost 5 bases and the J segment 1 base; nucleotides outside the gene matches: 6. The CDR3 loop reads CASSPWTGQNTGELFF. The CDR3 region has the DNA TGTGCCAGCAGTCCGTGGACAGGGCAGAACACCGGGGAGCTGTTTTTT.

This clone was observed a few times. The rearrangement links TRBV29-1 to TRBJ1-1; no reliable D call. V lost 5 bases, J lost 1 base, and 11 bases lay in between. In germline, CDR1 is SQVTM, CDR2 ANQGSEA. CDR3 size: 13 residues. The CDR3 DNA sequence: TGCAGCGTTCCACGGGAGGGGAACACTGAAGCTTTCTTT. Translation: CSVPREGNTEAFF.

The CDR3 coding sequence is TGTGCCAGCAGTGAAGAAGAACAGACCACAGATACGCAGTATTTT. It codes for CASSEEEQTTDTQYF. The chain joins TRBV6-1 to TRBJ2-3, with D unclear. Trimming cost V 1 base and J 2 bases, with 10 bases left between them. Germline V CDR1 and CDR2: MNHNS, SASEGT. The CDR3 spans 15 residues.

This chain connects TRBV6-4 to TRBJ2-1; possible D gene TRBD1, 6 bases. V was clipped by 3 bases and J by 0 bases, with 6 bases between them. This CDR3 region has 14 residues. CDR1 is MRHNA, CDR2 SNTAGT, per germline. The CDR3 coding sequence is TGTGCCAGCAGTGAAGGGGGCTCCTACAATGAGCAGTTCTTC. The encoded protein is CASSEGGSYNEQFF.

This clone was seen once. The chain recombines TRBV9 with TRBJ2-2, with 14 bases matching TRBD2. Per the germline V gene, CDR1 is SGDLS and CDR2 is YYNGEE. Trimming cost V 2 bases and J 5 bases; bases outside gene matches: 8. There are 18 residues in the CDR3. CDR3 sequence: CASSVLLRTSGGTGELFF. DNA for the CDR3: TGTGCCAGCAGCGTTCTTCTCCGGACTAGCGGGGGGACCGGGGAGCTGTTTTTT.

Regarding this clone: The junction does not match germline at one end; this may be a read error. The V and J genes are TRBV7-7 and TRBJ2-5; TRBD1 matches 11 bases. There are 16 residues in the CDR3. Germline CDR1 is SSHAT and CDR2 is FNYEAQ (reference sequence). The CDR3 DNA follows: TGTGCTAGCAGCTCGACGGGACAGGGGGACCAAGAGACCCAGTACTTC. The encoded protein is CASSSTGQGDQETQYF.

V and J are TRBV10-1 and TRBJ2-1; 8 bases align to TRBD2. Germline V gene lookup returns CDR1 WNHNN and CDR2 SYGVQD (reference sequence). V dropped 1 base and J dropped 9; count of bases not matched to a gene: 11. The CDR3 sequence is 16 residues long. The CDR3 loop reads CASSELAGGVVREQFF. The CDR3 nucleotides read TGCGCCAGCAGTGAGTTGGCCGGGGGGGTTGTTCGTGAGCAGTTCTTC.

This chain connects TRBV5-1 to TRBJ1-2, with a weak D call TRBD1 (5 bases). Trimming shortened V by 0 bases and J by 8 bases, and 8 bases separated the two germline ends. This CDR3 contains 12 residues. The germline V gene encodes CDR1 SGHRS and CDR2 YFSETQ. Here the CDR3 reads CASSLEGTGYTF. The CDR3 nucleotides read TGCGCCAGCAGCTTGGAGGGGACCGGCTACACCTTC. Together with reference TRBV5-1 and TRBJ1-2, the CDR3 gives the full variable domain: KAGVTQTPRYLIKTRGQQVTLSCSPISGHRSVSWYQQTPGQGLQFLFEYFSETQRNKGNFPGRFSGRQFSNSRSEMNVSTLELGDSALYLCASSLEGTGYTFGSGTRLTVV.

The chain links TRBV18 to TRBJ1-1; unclear D gene. This CDR3 spans 14 amino acids. Germline values: CDR1 KGHSH, CDR2 LQKENI. The V gene lost 3 bases and the J gene lost 1 base, with 9 bases spanning the gap. The DNA for the CDR3 is TGTGCCAGCTCACCCTACCCGAGGAACACTGAAGCTTTCTTT. It specifies CASSPYPRNTEAFF.

This chain links TRBV7-2 with TRBJ2-3; 9 bases agree with TRBD2. The CDR3 loop spans 18 amino acids. Germline V gene data show CDR1 as SGHTA and CDR2 as FQGNSA. The V and J ends lost 2 bases and 5 bases, in that order; junction bases with no gene match: 14. CDR3 residues: CASSLSVFRGGAKDTQYF. CDR3 DNA: TGTGCCAGCAGCTTATCGGTCTTCCGCGGGGGGGCAAAAGATACGCAGTATTTT.

The rearrangement joins TRBV7-2 to TRBJ1-5; 9 bases are shared with TRBD1. The CDR3 is 15 amino acids. Germline V gives CDR1 SGHTA, CDR2 FQGNSA. V lost 3 bases, J lost 5 bases, and 5 bases stayed unmatched. The CDR3 nucleotides read TGTGCCAGCAGCTTGAGACAGGGGGGTTATCAGCCCCAGCATTTT. Residues: CASSLRQGGYQPQHF.

The chain links TRBV6-6 to TRBJ2-7, with 8 bases aligning to TRBD1. The CDR3 length is 15 residues. Germline V gene sequence: CDR1 MNHNY, CDR2 SVGAGI (reference sequence). Trimming cost V 2 bases and J 2 bases; bases outside gene matches: 5. The chain's CDR3 is CASSYPGQGTYEQYF. The CDR3 DNA reads TGTGCCAGCAGTTACCCAGGACAGGGAACCTACGAGCAGTACTTC.

The rearrangement links TRBV19 to TRBJ2-7, with D perhaps assigned TRBD1 or TRBD2 (5 bases each). Deletions cut 1 base from V and 2 bases from J, with 18 bases between. The CDR3 has 17 amino acids. CDR1 and CDR2 (germline): LNHDA, SQIVND (reference sequence). The DNA for the CDR3 is TGTGCCAGTAGTATAGGGTGGACTTCCCTGGGGGCCTACGAGCAGTACTTC. This encodes CASSIGWTSLGAYEQYF.

In DNA, the CDR3 is TGTGCCAGCAGCGTAGCTCCTAGCGGGGACACCGGGGAGCTGTTTTTT. The encoded protein is CASSVAPSGDTGELFF. The rearrangement uses TRBV9 and TRBJ2-2; 9 nucleotides match TRBD2. The CDR3 has 16 residues. Germline-derived CDR1 and CDR2 are SGDLS and YYNGEE. J was trimmed by 3 bases and V by 0 bases; bases with no gene match: 3. Together with reference TRBV9 and TRBJ2-2, the CDR3 gives the full variable domain: DSGVTQTPKHLITATGQRVTLRCSPRSGDLSVYWYQQSLDQGLQFLIQYYNGEERAKGNILERFSAQQFPDLHSELNLSSLELGDSALYFCASSVAPSGDTGELFFGEGSRLTVL.

The CDR3 nucleotides are TGTGCCAGCCGTCTCAGACCCTACTCTGGAAACACCATATATTTT. It specifies CASRLRPYSGNTIYF. This rearrangement joins TRBV5-5 to TRBJ1-3; no clear D gene. The germline CDR1 and CDR2 sequences are SGHKS and YYEKEE (reference sequence). V lost 7 bases and J 0 bases, leaving 14 bases between the germline ends. This CDR3 spans 15 amino acids. Full variable domain (missing parts from reference TRBV5-5 and TRBJ1-3): DAGVTQSPTHLIKTRGQQVTLRCSPISGHKSVSWYQQVLGQGPQFIFQYYEKEERGRGNFPDRFSARQFPNYSSELNVNALLLGDSALYLCASRLRPYSGNTIYFGEGSWLTVV.

CDR3 amino acids: CASSLGVKPPQETQYF. CDR3 coding DNA: TGTGCCAGCAGCTTAGGGGTCAAGCCTCCACAAGAGACCCAGTACTTC. The chain carries TRBV7-3 and TRBJ2-5; D gene unclear. The CDR3 spans 16 residues. Trimming took off 2 bases at V and 2 bases at J, with 15 bases between the two ends. Looked up from germline, CDR1 is SGHTA and CDR2 is FQGTGA.

J is TRBJ2-3 and V is TRBV13; TRBD2 matches at 10 bases. Germline V lookup: CDR1 PRHDT, CDR2 FYEKMQ (reference sequence). The V segment lost 2 bases and the J segment 0 bases; nucleotides outside the gene matches: 5. This CDR3 contains 17 residues. The CDR3, as DNA: TGTGCCAGCAGCTTAAGTTTGACTAGCGGGAGCACAGATACGCAGTATTTT. Encoded protein: CASSLSLTSGSTDTQYF.

The chain joins TRBV18 to TRBJ1-2; D possibly corresponds to TRBD1 (6 bases). The V end was cut by 3 bases, the J end by 8 bases, with 16 bases between. The CDR3 spans 14 residues. Germline CDR1 is KGHSH and CDR2 is LQKENI. The CDR3 is CASSPGTRVDGYTF. CDR3 bases: TGTGCCAGCTCACCCGGGACACGGGTGGACGGCTACACCTTC.

The chain is built from TRBV11-2 and TRBJ1-4; D may be TRBD1 (6 bases). V lost 2 bases and J 0 bases, leaving 10 bases between the germline ends. There are 16 residues in the CDR3. Germline V lookup: CDR1 SGHAT, CDR2 FQNNGV. The CDR3 coding sequence is TGTGCCAGCAGCTTACTAGGGGGGGCAACTAATGAAAAACTGTTTTTT. Translating it yields CASSLLGGATNEKLFF.

The chain couples TRBV10-1 to TRBJ1-1, with a weak D call TRBD1 (5 bases). Germline-derived CDR1 and CDR2 are WNHNN and SYGVQD (reference sequence). V was cut by 10 bases and J by 1 base, with 16 bases left in between. This CDR3 comprises 14 residues. As DNA, the CDR3 is TGCGCCACACGCCCCCCGGGGCGGAACACTGAAGCTTTCTTT. This gives the protein CATRPPGRNTEAFF.

This clone was detected only a few times. CDR3 protein: CASSQSLGEQYF. The CDR3 DNA reads as TGTGCCAGCAGCCAGAGCCTAGGCGAGCAGTACTTC. This chain links TRBV7-2 with TRBJ2-7; D is ambiguous. Germline values: CDR1 SGHTA, CDR2 FQGNSA. V lost 5 bases and J 6 bases, leaving 11 bases between the germline ends. CDR3 size: 12 residues.

The chain employs TRBV7-2 and TRBJ2-5; D may match TRBD1 or TRBD2 (6 bases each). Germline V lookup: CDR1 SGHTA, CDR2 FQGNSA. This CDR3 is built from 15 residues. V was clipped by 5 bases and J by 2 bases, with 15 bases between them. The CDR3 coding sequence is TGTGCCAGCAGCCAAACAGGGAGGAGACAAGAGACCCAGTACTTC. It yields the protein CASSQTGRRQETQYF.

This clone appeared once. In DNA form, the CDR3 reads TGTGCCAGCAGCGGAGGGAGGAGGGGCAGGGAAAAACTGTTTTTT. Translated, it gives CASSGGRRGREKLFF. The chain joins TRBV7-2 to TRBJ1-4, with a weak D call TRBD1 (5 bases). Germline V gene sequence: CDR1 SGHTA, CDR2 FQGNSA. V lost 5 bases to trimming and J lost 8 bases, with 18 bases between them. There are 15 residues in the CDR3.

The table lists this clone with a few counts. V gene TRBV5-5 combines with J gene TRBJ2-7; 8 positions match TRBD1. The germline V gene encodes CDR1 SGHKS and CDR2 YYEKEE (reference sequence). The CDR3 loop spans 14 amino acids. The V gene end was trimmed by 3 bases and the J gene end by 3 bases; junction bases not matched to a gene: 5. CDR3 in amino acids: CASSYPDRDYEQYF. CDR3 coding DNA: TGTGCCAGCAGCTACCCGGACAGGGACTACGAGCAGTACTTC.

This rearrangement joins TRBV2 to TRBJ1-1; maybe TRBD1 (6 bases). V was shortened by 7 bases and J by 7 bases, with 13 bases between the two germline ends. This CDR3 has 12 residues. CDR1 is SNHLY and CDR2 is FYNNEI in the germline V gene. The CDR3 is CASKRGGVEAFF. CDR3 coding DNA: TGTGCCAGCAAAAGGGGGGGTGTTGAAGCTTTCTTT.

This rearrangement joins TRBV19 to TRBJ1-4; D remains unclear. Between the trimmed V and J ends, which lost 5 bases and 7 bases, there was a span of 17 bases. The CDR3 contains 15 residues. The V gene's germline CDR1 is LNHDA and CDR2 SQIVND (reference sequence). CDR3 residues: CASSFFGPSPEKLFF. The CDR3 region has the DNA TGTGCCAGTAGTTTCTTTGGGCCGTCTCCTGAAAAACTGTTTTTT.